The 17 T cell receptor beta chains below were found in one sample sequenced in a study of T cells expressing NK-cell markers. TCRdb re-called the 5' RACE reads, yielding one record per CDR3 amino acid sequence without DNA. This table holds a few hundred thousand distinct CDR3 sequences. The sample comprised blood T cells: a sorted CD56 or NKG2C T cell subset, CD4+ or CD8+ T cells, or bulk PBMC T cells (not recorded which). These receptor sequences come from a man aged 18-69 years in good health.

J is TRBJ1-4 and V is TRBV12-3 or TRBV12-4; absent DNA, TCRdb's TRBD1 call cannot be checked. The CDR3 covers 13 residues. The CDR3 loop reads CASRRTGPVELFF.

The V gene is TRBV2, the J gene TRBJ1-4. Germline CDR1 SNHLY, CDR2 FYNNEI. The CDR3 spans 13 residues. This CDR3 is CASRRATNEKLFF.

The gene calls are TRBV12-3 or TRBV12-4 and TRBJ2-6; TCRdb's assignment of TRBD1 cannot be checked, as there is no DNA. The length of the CDR3 is 18 residues. The CDR3 spells CASSLAGQGITGANVLTF.

V is TRBV5-1 and J is TRBJ2-7; TCRdb picks TRBD2, but there is no DNA to check that call. Per the germline V gene, CDR1 is SGHRS and CDR2 is YFSETQ. The CDR3 is 16 amino acids. The CDR3 reads CASSLIGTSGGYEQYF.

The chain joins TRBV20-1 to TRBJ2-5. Germline CDR1 and CDR2: DFQATT and SNEGSKA (reference sequence). The CDR3 totals 14 residues. CDR3 sequence: CSARVLGYQETQYF.

The chain links TRBV27 to TRBJ2-3; absent DNA, TCRdb's TRBD1 call cannot be checked. Germline CDR1 reads MNHEY; CDR2 reads SMNVEV (reference sequence). The CDR3 runs to 16 residues. The CDR3 sequence is CASSERGPRSTDTQYF.

The CDR3 protein is CASSLGQEETQYF. The gene calls are TRBV12-3 or TRBV12-4 and TRBJ2-5; without DNA, the TCRdb call of TRBD1 cannot be checked. The CDR3 sequence is 13 residues long.

This chain joins TRBV10-3 and TRBJ1-1; TCRdb gives TRBD1 as the D gene, but with no DNA this cannot be confirmed. The germline V gene encodes CDR1 ENHRY and CDR2 SYGVKD. The CDR3 runs 14 residues. CDR3 region: CATSDRGGNTEAFF.

The rearrangement links TRBV6-2 or TRBV6-3 to TRBJ1-1. CDR3 length equals 18 residues. In germline, CDR1 is MNHEY, CDR2 SVGEGT. The CDR3 loop reads CASSYSLLGGTRDTEAFF.

V and J are TRBV7-2 and TRBJ2-5; TCRdb's D call of TRBD2 is untestable without DNA. The CDR3 extends over 16 amino acids. Germline lookup yields CDR1 SGHTA and CDR2 FQGNSA. The CDR3 region is CASSLAGLAGGETQYF.

V gene TRBV5-6 combines with J gene TRBJ2-7; no DNA is available, so the TRBD1 call from TCRdb remains unchecked. The germline V gene has CDR1 SGHDT and CDR2 YYEEEE. This CDR3 has 17 residues. Here the CDR3 reads CASSFRGWGQGKNEQYF.

The V call is TRBV7-3, the J call TRBJ2-1; TCRdb's D call of TRBD1 is untestable without DNA. Germline values: CDR1 SGHTA, CDR2 FQGTGA. CDR3 length: 14 residues. CDR3 region: CASSSGWAGDEQFF. Full variable domain (remainder filled in from reference TRBV7-3 and TRBJ2-1): GAGVSQTPSNKVTEKGKYVELRCDPISGHTALYWYRQSLGQGPEFLIYFQGTGAADDSGLPNDRFFAVRPEGSVSTLKIQRTERGDSAVYLCASSSGWAGDEQFFGPGTRLTVL.

The chain links TRBV5-1 to TRBJ2-6; TCRdb's D gene call, TRBD1, goes unchecked for lack of DNA. This CDR3 is 15 amino acids long. Germline lookup yields CDR1 SGHRS and CDR2 YFSETQ. CDR3 region: CASKTDTSGANVLTF.

The chain employs TRBV12-3 or TRBV12-4 and TRBJ1-3; TCRdb calls TRBD1, which cannot be checked without DNA. The CDR3 extends over 17 amino acids. The CDR3 sequence is CASIIHGTVLSGNTIYF.

The V gene is TRBV3-1, the J gene TRBJ2-5; absent DNA, TCRdb's TRBD2 call cannot be checked. Per germline, CDR1 LGHDT and CDR2 YNNKEL (reference sequence). This CDR3 comprises 18 residues. The CDR3 is CASSHKIGAGGRAETQYF.

CDR3 amino acids: CASSLGPAPLSIQYF. The chain recombines TRBV7-9 with TRBJ2-4. This CDR3 is built from 15 residues. Germline V lookup: CDR1 SEHNR, CDR2 FQNEAQ (reference sequence).

This chain links TRBV29-1 with TRBJ2-2; the D call of TRBD1 rests on TCRdb alone, since no DNA is present to check it. Per germline, CDR1 SQVTM and CDR2 ANQGSEA. CDR3 length equals 15 residues. This chain's CDR3 is CSVEGRDRNTGELFF.